These T cell receptor beta chains were read from a single sample in a study of T-cell memory formation after mild COVID-19. From the 5' RACE reads, TCRdb called clonotypes with MiXCR, one entry per CDR3 protein. Of just under 350,000 distinct CDR3 sequences in the sample, roughly 13% were seen once. Sequencing input: PBMCs or a T cell subset sorted from them (not recorded which). All receptors come from a man aged 18-30 years who had mild COVID-19 (a few samples of this study predate the infection). Cell type and time point are not known. Both conserved end residues are part of each CDR3. D genes are given only for firm matches. Expanded clones get a size class; other rows say once, few or many, or leave the size out.

>TRBV24-1|TRBJ2-1|few|NA
CATSDWDIGNYNEQFF
TGTGCCACCAGTGACTGGGACATCGGAAACTACAATGAGCAGTTCTTC
>TRBV10-2|TRBJ2-1|few|NA
CASRALGSYNEQFF
TGCGCCAGCAGAGCACTGGGCTCCTACAATGAGCAGTTCTTC
>TRBV5-1|TRBJ1-5|many|TRBD1
CASSSGQGDQPQHF
TGCGCCAGCAGCTCTGGACAGGGGGACCAGCCCCAGCATTTT
>TRBV20-1|TRBJ2-1|few|NA
CSAITGGPYNEQFF
TGCAGTGCTATCACGGGGGGCCCCTACAATGAGCAGTTCTTC
>TRBV5-1|TRBJ2-7|few|NA
CASSWTAGRAYEQYF
TGCGCCAGCAGCTGGACAGCGGGGCGAGCCTACGAGCAGTACTTC
>TRBV20-1|TRBJ1-2|few|NA
CSARGSGFYGYTF
TGCAGTGCTAGAGGGTCTGGGTTCTATGGCTACACCTTC
>TRBV4-3|TRBJ2-3|NA|NA
CASSQGGVRTDTQYF
TGCGCCAGCAGCCAAGGGGGGGTGCGCACAGATACGCAGTATTTT
>TRBV28|TRBJ1-1|few|NA
CASSLYGGTLEAFF
TGTGCCAGCAGTTTATATGGGGGGACCCTTGAAGCTTTCTTT
>TRBV7-9|TRBJ1-1|many|NA
CASSLGGYGEAFF
TGTGCCAGCAGCTTGGGGGGGTATGGTGAAGCTTTCTTT
>TRBV7-3|TRBJ1-6|NA|TRBD1
CASSWTGRNSPLHF
TGTGCCAGCAGTTGGACAGGGAGGAATTCACCCCTCCACTTT
>TRBV5-1|TRBJ2-2|NA|NA
CASSPGTQVRELFF
TGCGCCAGCAGCCCGGGAACTCAGGTCCGGGAGCTGTTTTTT
>TRBV20-1|TRBJ2-5|NA|TRBD2
CSARRREGETQYF
TGCAGTGCTAGACGCAGGGAGGGCGAGACCCAGTACTTC
>TRBV18|TRBJ2-6|NA|TRBD1
CASSRQGSFSGANVLTF
TGTGCCAGCTCTAGACAGGGTTCTTTCTCTGGGGCCAACGTCCTGACTTTC
>TRBV25-1|TRBJ1-6|few|NA
CASSERGRLRGNSPLHF
TGTGCCAGCAGTGAACGGGGCAGATTAAGAGGGAATTCACCCCTCCACTTT
>TRBV4-3|TRBJ1-2|NA|TRBD1
CASSGRTGSNYGYTF
TGCGCCAGCAGTGGGAGGACAGGATCTAACTATGGCTACACCTTC
>TRBV7-9|TRBJ2-1|few|NA
CASSFEGVGDEQFF
TGTGCCAGCAGCTTTGAGGGCGTGGGGGATGAGCAGTTCTTC
>TRBV20-1|TRBJ2-1|NA|NA
CSASGYNEQFF
TGCAGTGCTAGCGGCTACAATGAGCAGTTCTTC
>TRBV29-1|TRBJ2-1|many|NA
CSVDGQGHFEQFF
TGCAGCGTTGACGGTCAGGGGCATTTTGAGCAGTTCTTC
>TRBV5-1|TRBJ2-5|NA|TRBD1
CASSGQGVRETQYF
TGCGCCAGCAGCGGCCAGGGGGTGAGGGAGACCCAGTACTTC
>TRBV20-1|TRBJ2-1|NA|NA
CSARGALNSYNEQFF
TGCAGTGCTAGAGGAGCTCTCAACTCCTACAATGAGCAGTTCTTC
>TRBV12-3/TRBV12-4|TRBJ1-2|NA|NA
CASSLIGGHSYTF
TGTGCCAGCAGTTTAATAGGGGGGCACAGCTACACCTTC
>TRBV9|TRBJ2-1|NA|NA
CASSVGGTYNEQFF
TGTGCCAGCAGCGTAGGGGGGACTTACAATGAGCAGTTCTTC
>TRBV7-9|TRBJ1-2|few|NA
CASSSEVRGASYGYTF
TGTGCCAGCAGCTCGGAAGTGAGGGGGGCCTCCTATGGCTACACCTTC
>TRBV6-2/TRBV6-3|TRBJ2-7|few|NA
CASSLPGTHSYEQYF
TGTGCCAGCAGTCTCCCGGGGACGCACTCCTACGAGCAGTACTTC
>TRBV7-9|TRBJ2-5|few|NA
CASSLHGGRVQETQYF
TGTGCCAGCAGCTTGCATGGGGGACGGGTGCAAGAGACCCAGTACTTC
>TRBV9|TRBJ2-2|few|NA
CASSESGAGAFTGELFF
TGTGCCAGCAGCGAAAGTGGGGCGGGGGCCTTCACCGGGGAGCTGTTTTTT
>TRBV7-2|TRBJ2-1|NA|TRBD2
CASSFVGTSARKSSYNEQFF
TGTGCCAGCAGCTTTGTCGGGACTAGCGCTCGAAAGAGCTCCTACAATGAGCAGTTCTTC
>TRBV10-2|TRBJ2-3|NA|NA
CASNPLVGKDTQYF
TGCGCCAGCAACCCATTAGTGGGTAAAGATACGCAGTATTTT
>TRBV15|TRBJ1-3|few|NA
CATSTGDSGNTIYF
TGTGCCACCAGCACGGGGGACTCCGGAAACACCATATATTTT
>TRBV7-8|TRBJ2-6|few|NA
CASRLNSGANVLTF
TGTGCCAGCAGGTTAAACTCTGGGGCCAACGTCCTGACTTTC
>TRBV9|TRBJ1-2|few|NA
CASSVGGGLRYTF
TGTGCCAGCAGCGTAGGAGGGGGTCTGCGCTACACCTTC
>TRBV7-7|TRBJ2-5|few|NA
CASSSDKGWTQYF
TGTGCTAGCAGCTCAGACAAGGGGTGGACCCAGTACTTC
>TRBV11-2|TRBJ2-2|NA|TRBD1
CASSLRYWTGNTGELFF
TGTGCCAGCAGCCTACGTTATTGGACAGGGAACACCGGGGAGCTGTTTTTT
>TRBV5-1|TRBJ2-1|few|NA
CASSGYPGTYNEQFF
TGCGCCAGCAGCGGTTACCCAGGGACCTACAATGAGCAGTTCTTC
>TRBV7-8|TRBJ2-3|few|NA
CASSLAVAASTDTQYF
TGTGCCAGCAGCTTAGCGGTGGCAGCTAGCACAGATACGCAGTATTTT
>TRBV7-2|TRBJ1-2|NA|NA
CASSGWDKRVRCTF
TGTGCCAGCAGCGGTTGGGACAAAAGGGTCAGGTGCACCTTC
>TRBV6-2/TRBV6-3|TRBJ1-1|NA|NA
CASSYSNWGTEAFF
TGTGCCAGCAGTTACTCGAATTGGGGTACTGAAGCTTTCTTT
>TRBV7-9|TRBJ2-5|NA|TRBD2
CASSLGLAGGDFQETQYF
TGTGCCAGCAGCTTAGGGCTAGCGGGGGGCGATTTTCAAGAGACCCAGTACTTC
>TRBV5-1|TRBJ2-3|NA|TRBD1
CASSFGTVATDTQYF
TGCGCCAGCAGCTTTGGGACAGTGGCTACAGATACGCAGTATTTT
>TRBV4-2|TRBJ2-3|many|NA
CASSQVGARTDTQYF
TGTGCCAGCAGCCAAGTCGGGGCGCGCACAGATACGCAGTATTTT
>TRBV9|TRBJ2-1|NA|TRBD2
CASSAAGTSGHNEQFF
TGTGCCAGCAGCGCTGCCGGGACTAGCGGACACAATGAGCAGTTCTTC
>TRBV4-1|TRBJ1-4|few|NA
CASSQAETDEKLFF
TGCGCCAGCAGCCAAGCGGAGACAGATGAAAAACTGTTTTTT
>TRBV5-5|TRBJ2-7|few|TRBD1
CASSWTGHEQYF
TGTGCCAGCAGCTGGACAGGGCACGAGCAGTACTTC
>TRBV5-1|TRBJ2-5|NA|TRBD1
CASSWTRGGKETQYF
TGCGCCAGCAGCTGGACGAGAGGGGGCAAAGAGACCCAGTACTTC
>TRBV7-6|TRBJ1-5|few|TRBD1
CASSLYRGQPQHF
TGTGCCAGCAGCTTATACAGGGGCCAGCCCCAGCATTTT
>TRBV6-5|TRBJ2-7|many|NA
CASSYSRWGAGEQYF
TGTGCCAGCAGTTACTCGAGGTGGGGGGCTGGCGAGCAGTACTTC